This T cell receptor (beta chain) emerged from a study of CXCR3-negative and CXCR3-positive naive CD8 T cells. It was by 5' RACE with UMI labels that the TRB cDNA libraries were prepared. TCRdb reprocessed the 5' RACE reads; each CDR3 protein has one entry and no DNA is given. The sample data list 65,000 to 75,000 distinct CDR3 sequences. The CDR3 is 15 residues long. CDR1 is SEHNR and CDR2 is FQNEAQ in the germline V gene (reference sequence). The source material was naive CXCR3- CD8+ T cells from blood. Subset defined: CD45RO-CCR7+CD27+CD95- naive CD8+ T cells lacking CXCR3 (TNR3-). The V and J genes are TRBV7-9 and TRBJ1-2. This receptor was obtained from a human donor in good health. Some clones in this sample may be carry-over from other donors' samples. The CDR3: CASSLQDPPNYGYTF.